Listed below are T cell receptor beta chains from one sample, sequenced in a study of T cell changes during pregnancy in multiple sclerosis. TCRdb's table, derived via immunoSEQ multiplex PCR, lists solely in-frame clones and lacks some. Counted here are 35,000 to 45,000 clones, 90% occurring once; the ten biggest clones make up less than 5.5%. Material: peripheral blood, obtained in the second trimester of pregnancy. The receptor source for this set is a female donor in good health, enrolled as a control in a pregnancy study. Each CDR3 is given without its conserved first and last residue. The order of the fields is V gene, CDR3 length, J gene, clone size, CDR3 protein. Only some rows state a clone size, as once, few, many or a class for expanded clones.

v_call: TRBV6-6; cdr3_length: 13; j_call: TRBJ2-1; clone_size: .; cdr3_aa: ASTDRAGSSHEQF
v_call: TRBV9; cdr3_length: 9; j_call: TRBJ1-2; clone_size: .; cdr3_aa: ASYGGRGYT
v_call: TRBV6-1; cdr3_length: 12; j_call: TRBJ1-1; clone_size: .; cdr3_aa: ASSVQGAVTEAF
v_call: TRBV5-4; cdr3_length: 13; j_call: TRBJ2-7; clone_size: .; cdr3_aa: ASSGTSGRAYEQY
v_call: TRBV10-3; cdr3_length: 13; j_call: TRBJ2-1; clone_size: .; cdr3_aa: AITASLLADNEQF
v_call: TRBV6-1; cdr3_length: 14; j_call: TRBJ2-3; clone_size: .; cdr3_aa: ASSELAGGSTDTQY
v_call: TRBV6-5; cdr3_length: 13; j_call: TRBJ2-1; clone_size: once; cdr3_aa: ASSRAGQPLDEQF
v_call: TRBV6-5; cdr3_length: 12; j_call: TRBJ2-5; clone_size: .; cdr3_aa: ASSYATSQETQY
v_call: TRBV19; cdr3_length: 13; j_call: TRBJ2-2; clone_size: .; cdr3_aa: ASKGDRIKSGELF
v_call: TRBV5-1; cdr3_length: 13; j_call: TRBJ1-1; clone_size: .; cdr3_aa: ASSRNSGTGRDAF
v_call: TRBV28; cdr3_length: 10; j_call: TRBJ1-2; clone_size: .; cdr3_aa: ASGGGNERYT
v_call: TRBV4-1; cdr3_length: 12; j_call: TRBJ1-1; clone_size: .; cdr3_aa: ASSPTEVNTEAF
v_call: TRBV5-1; cdr3_length: 12; j_call: TRBJ2-1; clone_size: .; cdr3_aa: ASTLDRGDNEQF
v_call: TRBV4-3; cdr3_length: 13; j_call: TRBJ2-7; clone_size: .; cdr3_aa: ASSQEGTRLYEQY
v_call: TRBV5-8; cdr3_length: 13; j_call: TRBJ2-7; clone_size: .; cdr3_aa: ASSQDLGDFYEQY
v_call: TRBV6-5; cdr3_length: 14; j_call: TRBJ2-7; clone_size: .; cdr3_aa: ASSYNPVESTYEQY
v_call: TRBV11-2; cdr3_length: 12; j_call: TRBJ2-7; clone_size: once; cdr3_aa: ASSLGTSAYEQY
v_call: TRBV5-1; cdr3_length: 12; j_call: TRBJ1-1; clone_size: .; cdr3_aa: ASSLARGDTEAF
v_call: TRBV15; cdr3_length: 13; j_call: TRBJ1-3; clone_size: .; cdr3_aa: ATSRDKEGGNTIY
v_call: TRBV25-1; cdr3_length: 11; j_call: TRBJ2-4; clone_size: .; cdr3_aa: ASALARGDIQY
v_call: TRBV4-1; cdr3_length: 15; j_call: TRBJ1-3; clone_size: .; cdr3_aa: ASSQDRARGEGNTIY
v_call: TRBV11-2; cdr3_length: 13; j_call: TRBJ2-3; clone_size: once; cdr3_aa: ASSLTSGGGDTQY
v_call: TRBV29-1; cdr3_length: 13; j_call: TRBJ2-1; clone_size: .; cdr3_aa: SVDDPGLLGDEQF
v_call: TRBV6-1; cdr3_length: 12; j_call: TRBJ1-2; clone_size: .; cdr3_aa: ASSGTGATYGYT
v_call: TRBV7-9; cdr3_length: 11; j_call: TRBJ1-6; clone_size: .; cdr3_aa: ASSQGNNSPLH
v_call: TRBV18; cdr3_length: 15; j_call: TRBJ2-2; clone_size: .; cdr3_aa: ASSPILRQGDTGELF
v_call: TRBV6-5; cdr3_length: 14; j_call: TRBJ1-1; clone_size: .; cdr3_aa: ASSYTSTGQNTEAF
v_call: TRBV30; cdr3_length: 12; j_call: TRBJ1-3; clone_size: .; cdr3_aa: AWSVLVPGNTIY
v_call: TRBV6-5; cdr3_length: 14; j_call: TRBJ2-7; clone_size: .; cdr3_aa: ASSYWGTGGPYEQY
v_call: TRBV19; cdr3_length: 11; j_call: TRBJ1-4; clone_size: .; cdr3_aa: ASSNRVWEKLF
v_call: TRBV21-1; cdr3_length: 14; j_call: TRBJ1-2; clone_size: once; cdr3_aa: ASSKGRTGANYGYT
v_call: TRBV30; cdr3_length: 11; j_call: TRBJ1-1; clone_size: .; cdr3_aa: AWSPQVNTEAF
v_call: TRBV23-1; cdr3_length: 15; j_call: TRBJ1-4; clone_size: .; cdr3_aa: ASSQREGKGLNEKLF
v_call: TRBV4-3; cdr3_length: 13; j_call: TRBJ2-5; clone_size: .; cdr3_aa: ASSQDPGFQETQY
v_call: TRBV27; cdr3_length: 13; j_call: TRBJ1-2; clone_size: .; cdr3_aa: ASSPTGVTNYGYT
v_call: TRBV7-9; cdr3_length: 9; j_call: TRBJ2-1; clone_size: once; cdr3_aa: ASSLLPEQF
v_call: TRBV7-9; cdr3_length: 14; j_call: TRBJ2-7; clone_size: .; cdr3_aa: ASSSSGTGQPYEQY
v_call: TRBV11-3; cdr3_length: 11; j_call: TRBJ1-6; clone_size: .; cdr3_aa: ASSSDADSPLH
v_call: TRBV29-1; cdr3_length: 9; j_call: TRBJ2-7; clone_size: .; cdr3_aa: SVAGDRGQY
v_call: TRBV5-6; cdr3_length: 12; j_call: TRBJ2-1; clone_size: .; cdr3_aa: ASSLAGTSRGRF
v_call: TRBV4-1; cdr3_length: 11; j_call: TRBJ1-1; clone_size: .; cdr3_aa: ASSAGDWGGAF
v_call: TRBV11-3; cdr3_length: 15; j_call: TRBJ2-3; clone_size: .; cdr3_aa: ASSPGLAGAHTDTQY
v_call: TRBV10-3; cdr3_length: 11; j_call: TRBJ1-3; clone_size: .; cdr3_aa: AISGQGGNTIY
v_call: TRBV7-7; cdr3_length: 12; j_call: TRBJ2-6; clone_size: .; cdr3_aa: ALGAQPGANVLT
v_call: TRBV9; cdr3_length: 14; j_call: TRBJ1-3; clone_size: .; cdr3_aa: ASSVEAQGVGNTIY
v_call: TRBV23-1; cdr3_length: 12; j_call: TRBJ2-7; clone_size: .; cdr3_aa: ASSQSPQSYEQY
v_call: TRBV2; cdr3_length: 13; j_call: TRBJ2-5; clone_size: .; cdr3_aa: ASSLAGGAKETQY
v_call: TRBV19; cdr3_length: 11; j_call: TRBJ1-5; clone_size: .; cdr3_aa: ASTPDRDPHRH
v_call: TRBV2; cdr3_length: 11; j_call: TRBJ1-1; clone_size: .; cdr3_aa: ASSERWNTEAF
v_call: TRBV7-9; cdr3_length: 13; j_call: TRBJ1-6; clone_size: .; cdr3_aa: ASSQTGNDNSPLH
v_call: TRBV6-4; cdr3_length: 11; j_call: TRBJ1-2; clone_size: .; cdr3_aa: ASSDPQGRGYT
v_call: TRBV27; cdr3_length: 14; j_call: TRBJ2-5; clone_size: .; cdr3_aa: ASSFLPMGSVKTQY
v_call: TRBV4-1; cdr3_length: 12; j_call: TRBJ2-2; clone_size: .; cdr3_aa: ASSQAPLAGELF